This TCR beta chain was profiled in a study of blood T cell repertoires in COVID-19. Study-wide background: Italy, Spain and the United States were the sources of the convalescent and acute COVID-19 samples. T cells, B-cell-depleted T cells, or PBMCs supplied cDNA or gDNA.

Profiled with immunoSEQ multiplex PCR; TCRdb holds only in-frame clones, not every one. The sample lists under 130,000 clones, over 75% occurring once. The CDR3 contains 16 residues. Germline V gene lookup returns CDR1 SGHTA and CDR2 FQGNSA. Trimming removed 3 bases from V and 5 bases from J; junction bases left unmatched: 12. The rearrangement uses TRBV7-2 and TRBJ2-7; TRBD1 agrees at 8 bases. Material: peripheral blood. The TCR was taken from a man in his fifties or sixties with acute or convalescent COVID-19. CDR3 nucleotide sequence: TGTGCCAGCAGCTTGGTAAGGGGGACAGGATCCAACGAGCAGTACTTC. This encodes CASSLVRGTGSNEQYF.